This is a list of T cell receptor beta chains from one sample in a study of T cell changes during pregnancy in multiple sclerosis. The data were produced by immunoSEQ multiplex PCR, yet TCRdb's version contains in-frame clones alone and is incomplete. This table holds some 80,000 clones, roughly 96% found once. The starting material was peripheral blood, obtained in the second trimester of pregnancy. Receptors were obtained from a female donor with multiple sclerosis, enrolled in a pregnancy study. CDR3s include the opening cysteine and the closing phenylalanine or tryptophan. The D gene is left open where the match is weak. Expanded clones get a size class; other rows say once, few or many, or leave the size out.

V	size	J	D	DNA	CDR3
TRBV6-1	-	TRBJ1-5	TRBD1	TGTGCCAGCCTTCGGACAGGGACCCATCAGCCCCAGCATTTT	CASLRTGTHQPQHF
TRBV6-5	-	TRBJ2-3	-	TGTGCCAGCACCCCCAACATGGGCAGCACAGATACGCAGTATTTT	CASTPNMGSTDTQYF
TRBV28	-	TRBJ2-6	TRBD1	TGTGCCAGTTCGCCCCCCAGGGGGACGGGGGCCAACGTCCTGACTTTC	CASSPPRGTGANVLTF
TRBV5-5	-	TRBJ1-5	TRBD1	TGTGCCAGCAGCCCGGGCGGGACAGGGGGGAATCAGCCCCAGCATTTT	CASSPGGTGGNQPQHF
TRBV7-8	-	TRBJ2-1	TRBD2	TGTGCCAGCAGCCCGCGGGGGACTAGCTTTTCGAATGAGCAGTTCTTC	CASSPRGTSFSNEQFF
TRBV30	-	TRBJ2-7	TRBD2	TGTGCCTGGAGTCCGAGCGGGAGCCCCTACGAGCAGTACTTC	CAWSPSGSPYEQYF
TRBV6-1	-	TRBJ2-2	TRBD1	TGTGCCAGCATTCTCGCGACAGGGGAGGCCGGGGAGCTGTTTTTT	CASILATGEAGELFF
TRBV6-1	-	TRBJ1-1	-	TGTGCCAGCAGTGAATACCCCCTCTACCGGGCCGTCAGGGGATTGAACACTGAAGCTTTCTTT	CASSEYPLYRAVRGLNTEAFF
TRBV27	once	TRBJ2-1	TRBD2	TGTGCCAGCATTGGACTAGCCAGTGAGCAGTTCTTC	CASIGLASEQFF
TRBV10-1	few	TRBJ1-2	-	TGCGCCAGCACCTTTAAGGGGGGCTACACCTTC	CASTFKGGYTF
TRBV10-3	-	TRBJ2-7	TRBD1	TGTGCCATCTCATCTTTGGGACAGGGTTACGAGCAGTACTTC	CAISSLGQGYEQYF
TRBV5-1	-	TRBJ2-5	-	TGCGCCAGCAGCTTGGTAGTTGGAGAGACCCAGTACTTC	CASSLVVGETQYF
TRBV7-2	-	TRBJ2-2	TRBD2	TGTGCCAGCAGCGGACTAGCGGGAGGCACCGGGGAGCTGTTTTTT	CASSGLAGGTGELFF
TRBV19	-	TRBJ1-4	TRBD1	TGTGCCAGTAGCGTCCAACAGGGGGTTAATGAAAAACTGTTTTTT	CASSVQQGVNEKLFF
TRBV6-1	-	TRBJ1-4	-	TGTGCCAGCAGTCCAGGGTATGAAAAACTGTTTTTT	CASSPGYEKLFF
TRBV15	-	TRBJ2-2	-	TGTGCCACCAGCATCGACCCGTCCGGGTTCAGCACCGGGGAGCTGTTTTTT	CATSIDPSGFSTGELFF
TRBV28	-	TRBJ1-4	TRBD1	TGTGCCAGCAGTTCCGCCAAAGACAGGGGACACGAAAAACTGTTTTTT	CASSSAKDRGHEKLFF
TRBV9	-	TRBJ2-3	-	TGTGCCAGCAGCGTAGAAAGGGGGACGCAGTATTTT	CASSVERGTQYF
TRBV30	once	TRBJ2-1	-	TGTGCCTGGAGTGGAAGAAGACTAGTGTCCTACAATGAGCAGTTCTTC	CAWSGRRLVSYNEQFF
TRBV1	-	TRBJ2-1	-	TGCACCAGCCCTACCTTGGCAGGGTTTAGCTCCTACAATGAGCAGTTCTTC	CTSPTLAGFSSYNEQFF
TRBV9	-	TRBJ2-5	-	TGTGCCAGCAGCGTAGGCGCGTACCAAGAGACCCAGTACTTC	CASSVGAYQETQYF
TRBV19	-	TRBJ2-7	TRBD2	TGTGCCACTACTAGCGCGTATACCTACGAGCAGTACTTC	CATTSAYTYEQYF
TRBV19	-	TRBJ2-7	TRBD2	TGTGCCAGCCACGGACTAGACCACGAGCAGTACTTC	CASHGLDHEQYF
TRBV28	-	TRBJ2-7	TRBD2	TGTGCCAGCAGCACCGGGGGGTTCGAGCAGTACTTC	CASSTGGFEQYF
TRBV5-1	-	TRBJ1-4	-	TGCGCCAGCAGCAGTAGCCCAGCCACTAATGAAAAACTGTTTTTT	CASSSSPATNEKLFF
TRBV25-1	-	TRBJ2-6	-	TGTGCCAGCAGTGGGGGAGGAGGGGCCGGGGCCAACGTCCTGACTTTC	CASSGGGGAGANVLTF
TRBV18	-	TRBJ2-7	TRBD1	TGTGCCAGCTCACCTGGACAGGGCTCCTACGAGCAGTACTTC	CASSPGQGSYEQYF
TRBV11-2	-	TRBJ2-1	-	TGTGCCAGCAGCTTATCAGTTGTCCATGAGCAGTTCTTC	CASSLSVVHEQFF
TRBV2	-	TRBJ2-7	-	TGTGCCAGCAGACAGGTAGAGTCCGAGCAGTACTTC	CASRQVESEQYF
TRBV5-5	-	TRBJ1-4	TRBD1	TGTGCCAGCAGCCGACAGGGGGCGTCGACCAAGAATGAAAAACTGTTTTTT	CASSRQGASTKNEKLFF
TRBV18	-	TRBJ1-1	-	TGTGCCAGCTCACCGCGACAGTTTGGAGCTTTCTTT	CASSPRQFGAFF
TRBV7-9	-	TRBJ1-1	-	TGTGCCAGCAGCTTAGCGCGGCAGCCCTCCACTGAAGCTTTCTTT	CASSLARQPSTEAFF
TRBV14	once	TRBJ1-1	TRBD1	TGTGCCAGCAGCCAAGACAGGGGGCGTATCGGCACTGAAGCTTTCTTT	CASSQDRGRIGTEAFF
TRBV7-6	-	TRBJ2-5	TRBD2	TGTGCCAGCAGCCAGACAGGGACTAGCGGAGGCCAAGAGACCCAGTACTTC	CASSQTGTSGGQETQYF
TRBV6-5	once	TRBJ2-7	-	TGTGCCAGCAGTTCCGACCTTAGCGGCGGCGAGCAGTACTTC	CASSSDLSGGEQYF
TRBV5-1	-	TRBJ1-4	-	TGCGCCAGCAGCTTTGGGCAGGGTGGGGAAAAACTGTTTTTT	CASSFGQGGEKLFF
TRBV27	-	TRBJ1-5	-	TGTGCCAGCAGTTTGACAGGACATCAGCCCCAGCATTTT	CASSLTGHQPQHF
TRBV10-3	-	TRBJ2-1	-	TGTGCCATCAGTGATGGGATGGGGCCGAATGAGCAGTTCTTC	CAISDGMGPNEQFF
TRBV30	-	TRBJ1-1	-	TGTGCCTGGAGTACAACCTTTTCGGGCACTGAAGCTTTCTTT	CAWSTTFSGTEAFF
TRBV7-7	once	TRBJ2-5	TRBD1	TGTGCCAGCAGCTTAGCCTGGACAGGGGGGGTGGAGACCCAGTACTTC	CASSLAWTGGVETQYF
TRBV7-9	-	TRBJ2-7	-	TGTGCCAGCAGCCTCCCCGGGACTGATGCCGCCTACGAGCAGTACTTC	CASSLPGTDAAYEQYF
TRBV30	-	TRBJ2-7	-	TGTGCCTGGAGTGTAAGAGTAGCGGTAACCTACGAGCAGTACTTC	CAWSVRVAVTYEQYF
TRBV7-3	-	TRBJ1-1	-	TGTGCCAGCAGCACCTTCGGAGGCACTGAAGCTTTCTTT	CASSTFGGTEAFF
TRBV6-5	-	TRBJ2-7	TRBD1	TGTGCCAGCAGTTACTCTGACAGGGAATTCGAGCAGTACTTC	CASSYSDREFEQYF
TRBV6-5	-	TRBJ1-2	TRBD1	TGTGCCAGCAGTTCGGACAGGGCGCCCTATGGCTACACCTTC	CASSSDRAPYGYTF
TRBV7-8	-	TRBJ2-7	TRBD2	TGTGCCAGCAGCCGAGCGGGAGGGGACGAGCAGTACTTC	CASSRAGGDEQYF
TRBV7-2	-	TRBJ1-2	-	TGTGCCAGCAGCTATTACAGAGGGGACTCTGGCTACACCTTC	CASSYYRGDSGYTF
TRBV5-4	-	TRBJ2-7	TRBD1	TGTGCCAGCGGGAGGCAGGGGGCATACGAGCAGTACTTC	CASGRQGAYEQYF
TRBV6-5	-	TRBJ1-4	TRBD1	TGTGCCAGCAGGGGGACAGGGGGCTACGAAAAACTGTTTTTT	CASRGTGGYEKLFF
TRBV7-8	once	TRBJ2-5	-	TGTGCCAGCAGCTTTAACCGGGAGACCCAGTACTTC	CASSFNRETQYF
TRBV11-2	-	TRBJ2-5	TRBD2	TGTGCCAGCAGCTATGGACTAGCGGGAGGAGGGAAAGAGACCCAGTACTTC	CASSYGLAGGGKETQYF
TRBV7-9	-	TRBJ1-2	TRBD1	TGTGCCAGCAGCCAGATATCGGGACAGGGGGCGTTCAGCTATGGCTACACCTTC	CASSQISGQGAFSYGYTF
TRBV6-6	-	TRBJ1-4	-	TGTGCCAGCAGTTTCCCGGACGGACTGCTTAATGAAAAACTGTTTTTT	CASSFPDGLLNEKLFF
TRBV4-1	-	TRBJ2-4	-	TGCGCCAGCAGCCAAGAATCGTTGTCCAAAAACATTCAGTACTTC	CASSQESLSKNIQYF
TRBV2	-	TRBJ1-2	-	TGTGCCAGCAGCGTGACGGGTGGCTACACCTTC	CASSVTGGYTF